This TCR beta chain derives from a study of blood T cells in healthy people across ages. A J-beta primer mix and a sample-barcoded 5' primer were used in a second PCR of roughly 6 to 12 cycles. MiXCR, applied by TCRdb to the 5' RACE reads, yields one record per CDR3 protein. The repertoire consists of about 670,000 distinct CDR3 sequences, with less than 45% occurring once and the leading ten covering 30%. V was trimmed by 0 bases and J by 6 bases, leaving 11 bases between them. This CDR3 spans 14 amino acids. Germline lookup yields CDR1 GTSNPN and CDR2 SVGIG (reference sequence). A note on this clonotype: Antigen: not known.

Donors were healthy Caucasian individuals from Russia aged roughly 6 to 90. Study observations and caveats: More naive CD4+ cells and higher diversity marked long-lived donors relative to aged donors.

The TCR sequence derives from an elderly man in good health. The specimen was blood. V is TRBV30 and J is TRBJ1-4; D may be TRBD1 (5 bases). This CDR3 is CAWSVGSGYEKLFF. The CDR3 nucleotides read TGTGCCTGGAGTGTAGGGTCAGGGTATGAAAAACTGTTTTTT.